Presented here are 21 T cell receptor beta chains from one specimen sequenced in a study of long-term antiretroviral therapy in people with HIV. The libraries were made with immunoSEQ v3.0 at survey level. Assay: immunoSEQ multiplex PCR; the TCRdb copy retains only in-frame clones and omits some. The data hold roughly 16,000 clones, with just over 75% observed a single time. Sequencing used unsorted PBMCs, obtained 2.1 years after starting antiretroviral therapy. The receptors stem from a man aged 40-50 years with HIV.

This chain connects TRBV6-1 to TRBJ1-2, with 9 positions matching TRBD1. CDR3 length: 17 amino acids. J was trimmed by 0 bases and V by 3 bases; bases with no gene match: 8. Germline CDR1 is MNHNS and CDR2 is SASEGT. CDR3 sequence: CASSDRQGVSANYGYTF. The CDR3 nucleotides read TGTGCCAGCAGTGACCGACAGGGGGTTTCGGCTAACTATGGCTACACCTTC.

The CDR3 protein is CASRAGTGPYEQYF. The CDR3 bases are TGTGCCAGCAGGGCCGGGACAGGGCCCTACGAGCAGTACTTC. The chain has TRBV5-5 and TRBJ2-7; TRBD1 agrees at 9 bases. V lost 5 bases to trimming and J lost 2 bases; unmatched junction nucleotides: 5. Per germline, CDR1 SGHKS and CDR2 YYEKEE (reference sequence). The CDR3 covers 14 residues.

The rearrangement links TRBV5-1 to TRBJ2-7; the D gene is possibly TRBD2 (5 bases). Per germline, CDR1 SGHRS and CDR2 YFSETQ. The CDR3 sequence is 15 residues long. V lost 0 bases and J 3 bases, leaving 13 bases between the germline ends. As DNA, the CDR3 is TGCGCCAGCAGCTTGGATCCCGGGGTCAACTACGAGCAGTACTTC. Its protein is CASSLDPGVNYEQYF. The whole variable domain, filled in from reference TRBV5-1 and TRBJ2-7, reads KAGVTQTPRYLIKTRGQQVTLSCSPISGHRSVSWYQQTPGQGLQFLFEYFSETQRNKGNFPGRFSGRQFSNSRSEMNVSTLELGDSALYLCASSLDPGVNYEQYFGPGTRLTVT.

The CDR3 DNA reads TGTGCCAGCAGCGCATTGGGACAGGGTCTTCACTATGGCTACACCTTC. It encodes CASSALGQGLHYGYTF. The chain carries TRBV7-6 and TRBJ1-2, with TRBD1 matching over 9 bases. The junction had 10 bases not matched to a gene; V was cut back by 5 bases and J by 3 bases. The germline gives CDR1 SGHVS, CDR2 FNYEAQ. This CDR3 is 16 amino acids long. The whole variable domain, remainder taken from reference TRBV7-6 and TRBJ1-2, is GAGVSQSPRYKVTKRGQDVALRCDPISGHVSLYWYRQALGQGPEFLTYFNYEAQQDKSGLPNDRFSAERPEGSISTLTIQRTEQRDSAMYRCASSALGQGLHYGYTFGSGTRLTVV.

The chain has TRBV11-2 and TRBJ2-5; D possibly corresponds to TRBD1 (6 bases). The CDR3 totals 15 residues. Trimming took 5 bases from V and 5 from J, leaving 18 bases between them. The germline gives CDR1 SGHAT, CDR2 FQNNGV. The CDR3 reads CASSRGRARGETQYF. CDR3 bases: TGTGCCAGCAGCCGAGGCAGGGCAAGGGGGGAGACCCAGTACTTC.

This clone was seen only once. The chain carries TRBV6-5 and TRBJ1-4; no clear D. The CDR3 spans 13 residues. V was trimmed by 5 bases and J by 8 bases, leaving 12 bases between them. Per germline, CDR1 MNHEY and CDR2 SVGAGI. In DNA, the CDR3 is TGTGCCAGCAGTCCCCTGGGGTCCGAAAAACTGTTTTTT. It translates to CASSPLGSEKLFF.

The chain links TRBV6-5 to TRBJ1-1; no clear D gene. CDR1 MNHEY and CDR2 SVGAGI come from the germline V gene. Trimming removed 2 bases from V and 11 bases from J, with 15 bases in between. This CDR3 region has 13 residues. The CDR3: CASSYLKDGLAFF. In DNA, the CDR3 is TGTGCCAGCAGTTACCTGAAGGACGGCTTGGCTTTCTTT.

This clone was found once. The chain couples TRBV7-9 to TRBJ1-3; the match to TRBD1 covers 7 bases. The germline V gene encodes CDR1 SEHNR and CDR2 FQNEAQ (reference sequence). Trimming cost V 5 bases and J 3 bases; bases outside gene matches: 7. CDR3 size: 15 residues. The CDR3 nucleotides read TGTGCCAGCAGCACGCGGGACAGCCTTGGAAACACCATATATTTT. Translated: CASSTRDSLGNTIYF.

This chain links TRBV5-1 with TRBJ1-1, with 8 bases that match TRBD1. Looked up from germline, CDR1 is SGHRS and CDR2 is YFSETQ. The CDR3 has 15 residues. After removal of 0 bases from V and 2 bases from J, the junction contained 3 bases not matched to a gene. CDR3: CASSLAGQGNTEAFF. In nucleotides, the CDR3 is TGCGCCAGCAGCTTGGCCGGACAGGGAAACACTGAAGCTTTCTTT.

In its sample, this clone was seen once. V gene TRBV27 combines with J gene TRBJ1-1; TRBD1 might be the D (6 bases). The germline V gene has CDR1 MNHEY and CDR2 SMNVEV (reference sequence). This CDR3 contains 11 residues. V lost 8 bases to trimming and J lost 2 bases, with 6 bases between them. Here the CDR3 reads CASGTNTEAFF. For the CDR3, the DNA is TGTGCCAGCGGGACAAACACTGAAGCTTTCTTT.

The chain's CDR3 is CASSLGRIENQPQHF. In DNA form, the CDR3 reads TGCGCCAGCAGCCTGGGGAGGATCGAAAATCAGCCCCAGCATTTT. The V and J genes are TRBV4-1 and TRBJ1-5; D not resolved. Per the germline V gene, CDR1 is MGHRA and CDR2 is YSYEKL. Deletions cut 4 bases from V and 4 bases from J, with 14 bases between. The CDR3 sequence is 15 residues long.

The V gene is TRBV4-1, the J gene TRBJ2-6; TRBD1 aligns across 7 bases. Per germline, CDR1 MGHRA and CDR2 YSYEKL. V dropped 3 bases and J dropped 0; count of bases not matched to a gene: 5. The CDR3 is made up of 17 amino acids. CDR3 protein: CASSHWDSHSGANVLTF. The CDR3 DNA follows: TGCGCCAGCAGCCATTGGGACAGCCACTCTGGGGCCAACGTCCTGACTTTC.

The chain is built from TRBV10-3 and TRBJ1-1; D gene ambiguous. Trimming shortened V by 7 bases and J by 4 bases, and 10 bases separated the two germline ends. The CDR3 totals 12 residues. CDR1 is ENHRY, CDR2 SYGVKD, per germline. CDR3 nucleotides: TGTGCCATCAAAGTGGGGAGCACTGAAGCTTTCTTT. Translated: CAIKVGSTEAFF.

For the CDR3, the DNA is TGTGCCAGAAGCTTTACAGGGAAGAATTCACCCCTCCACTTT. It specifies CARSFTGKNSPLHF. This chain connects TRBV5-3 to TRBJ1-6, with D tentatively TRBD1 (6 bases). TRBV5-3 is placed among ORFs of uncertain function. CDR3 size: 14 residues. V lost 2 bases and J lost 7, with 10 bases in between.

This clone was seen more than once but under ten times. The chain carries TRBV27 and TRBJ2-7; no firm D call. The CDR3 has 12 residues. Trimming shortened V by 5 bases and J by 3 bases, and 8 bases separated the two germline ends. Germline loops: CDR1 MNHEY, CDR2 SMNVEV (reference sequence). DNA of the CDR3: TGTGCCAGCAGTAACTGGGGCTACGAGCAGTACTTC. Its protein product is CASSNWGYEQYF.

The J gene is TRBJ2-7, the V gene TRBV29-1; D might be TRBD1 (6 bases). This CDR3 spans 15 amino acids. Germline CDR1 reads SQVTM; CDR2 reads ANQGSEA. V dropped 1 base and J dropped 0 bases, with 13 bases sitting between them. CDR3 amino acids: CSVEGRGGSSYEQYF. The CDR3 DNA follows: TGCAGCGTTGAAGGAAGAGGGGGAAGCTCCTACGAGCAGTACTTC.

This chain connects TRBV27 to TRBJ2-7; tentative D call: TRBD2 (7 bases). V was cut by 0 bases and J by 3 bases, with 12 bases left in between. Germline values: CDR1 MNHEY, CDR2 SMNVEV (reference sequence). This CDR3 has 15 residues. Written as DNA, the CDR3 is TGTGCCAGCAGTTTATCGGCGGGGGCCTACTACGAGCAGTACTTC. Amino acids: CASSLSAGAYYEQYF.

This sequence joins TRBV5-1 and TRBJ1-1, with D possibly being TRBD1 (5 bases). Germline V gene sequence: CDR1 SGHRS, CDR2 YFSETQ. The CDR3 runs 14 residues. Trimming shortened V by 0 bases and J by 5 bases, and 11 bases separated the two germline ends. The CDR3, as DNA: TGCGCCAGCAGCTTGGGGGGGGAGAGGACTGAAGCTTTCTTT. Its protein product is CASSLGGERTEAFF.

The DNA for the CDR3 is TGTGCCAGCAGCCCGGCTCGGACAGGGCCGACTAATGAAAAACTGTTTTTT. Its translation is CASSPARTGPTNEKLFF. The chain couples TRBV5-4 to TRBJ1-4, with 8 bases lining up with TRBD1. The CDR3 is 17 residues long. Trimming took 4 bases from V and 2 from J; bases not matched to a gene: 10. CDR1 is SGHNT and CDR2 is YYREEE in the germline V gene (reference sequence).

The chain links TRBV27 to TRBJ1-4; D perhaps matches TRBD1 (5 bases). V was shortened by 6 bases and J by 7 bases, with 15 bases between the two germline ends. The germline V gene encodes CDR1 MNHEY and CDR2 SMNVEV (reference sequence). This CDR3 has 14 amino acids. The CDR3 DNA is TGTGCCAGCAGGAGACAGACAGTCGGTGAAAAACTGTTTTTT. Its protein product is CASRRQTVGEKLFF.

In its sample, this clone ranks as large. V and J are TRBV2 and TRBJ1-6; tentative D call: TRBD1 (5 bases). Germline V lookup: CDR1 SNHLY, CDR2 FYNNEI. V lost 6 bases and J lost 8, with 17 bases in between. The CDR3 covers 15 residues. In DNA form, the CDR3 reads TGTGCCAGCAGACGAAGGGGAGATTCTGATTCACCCCTCCACTTT. As protein: CASRRRGDSDSPLHF.